This T cell receptor beta chain was recovered during a study of blood T cell repertoires in COVID-19. As for the study in general: From the United States, Italy and Spain came samples of acute and convalescent COVID-19. PBMCs, B-cell-depleted T cells, or T cells were the source of the cDNA or gDNA that made up the material.

Using immunoSEQ multiplex PCR, the repertoire was profiled, and TCRdb retains in-frame clones only, with some absent. The profile shows some 180,000 clones, 60% to 85% of them singletons. V lost 3 bases, J lost 1 base, and 6 bases lay in between. This CDR3 spans 13 amino acids. Germline CDR1 is SGHTA and CDR2 is FQGNSA. The sequencing sample was made of peripheral blood. The TCR comes from a woman in her 50s with active or convalescent COVID-19. V usage is TRBV7-2 and J usage is TRBJ1-1; D ambiguous. This CDR3 reads CASSLSGNTEAFF. The CDR3, as DNA: TGTGCCAGCAGCTTGTCCGGGAACACTGAAGCTTTCTTT.